The 12 T cell receptor beta chains below all came from one sample that was sequenced in a study of blood T cell repertoires in COVID-19. TCRdb's table, derived via immunoSEQ multiplex PCR, lists solely in-frame clones and lacks some. The repertoire holds about 54,000 clones, with under 85% as singletons. Input material: peripheral blood. These TCRs come from a woman in her sixties with acute or convalescent COVID-19.

The rearrangement uses TRBV28 and TRBJ1-1; no firm D call. The CDR3 is 13 residues long. The germline V and J ends were trimmed by 4 bases and 0 bases, with 6 bases remaining between them. CDR1 and CDR2 from the germline V gene are MDHEN and SYDVKM. DNA for the CDR3: TGTGCCAGCAGTTCATCATTGAACACTGAAGCTTTCTTT. Translation gives CASSSSLNTEAFF.

V usage is TRBV3-1 (or the pseudogene TRBV3-2) and J usage is TRBJ1-5; 11 bases agree with TRBD1. The germline V gene has CDR1 LGHDT and CDR2 YNNKEL (reference sequence). The CDR3 covers 15 residues. Losses at the gene ends were 4 bases for V and 7 bases for J; bases not matched to a gene: 6. As DNA, the CDR3 is TGTGCCAGCAGCCCAGGGACAGGGGGTCCCCAGCCCCAGCATTTT. Amino acid sequence: CASSPGTGGPQPQHF.

J is TRBJ1-4 and V is TRBV28; D is unclear. V lost 4 bases and J lost 15, with 18 bases in between. Looked up from germline, CDR1 is MDHEN and CDR2 is SYDVKM. The CDR3 totals 13 residues. DNA for the CDR3: TGTGCCAGCAGTTACCTTGACTCCGGAACGGTGTTTTTT. Protein: CASSYLDSGTVFF. The entire variable domain, with the rest obtained from reference TRBV28 and TRBJ1-4, is as follows: DVKVTQSSRYLVKRTGEKVFLECVQDMDHENMFWYRQDPGLGLRLIYFSYDVKMKEKGDIPEGYSVSREKKERFSLILESASTNQTSMYLCASSYLDSGTVFFGSGTQLSVL.

The chain uses TRBV4-1 and TRBJ1-3, with a weak D call TRBD1 (5 bases). CDR1 and CDR2 (germline): MGHRA, YSYEKL. V lost 4 bases and J 2 bases, leaving 12 bases between the germline ends. The CDR3 loop spans 15 amino acids. This chain's CDR3 is CASSPMTAAGNTIYF. CDR3 sequence (DNA): TGCGCCAGCAGCCCGATGACAGCAGCTGGAAACACCATATATTTT.

The chain recombines TRBV5-1 with TRBJ1-3; tentative D call: TRBD1 (5 bases). Trimming stripped 0 bases from V and 3 bases from J, with 7 bases between. The CDR3 loop spans 14 amino acids. The V gene's germline CDR1 is SGHRS and CDR2 YFSETQ. The CDR3 DNA is TGCGCCAGCAGCTTGGGACAGATTGGAAACACCATATATTTT. It encodes CASSLGQIGNTIYF.

The chain has TRBV2 and TRBJ2-5; TRBD1 might be the D (6 bases). Trimming removed 6 bases at V and 5 bases at J, with 19 bases between. This CDR3 is 15 amino acids long. The germline V gene has CDR1 SNHLY and CDR2 FYNNEI. The CDR3 nucleotides read TGTGCCAGCAGCCGAGACCGACAGAGGGGGGAGACCCAGTACTTC. This translates into CASSRDRQRGETQYF.

This sequence joins TRBV9 and TRBJ2-1, with D tentatively TRBD2 (6 bases). CDR1 is SGDLS, CDR2 YYNGEE, per germline. V shed 0 bases and J shed 1 base, with 11 bases lying between them. The CDR3 consists of 16 residues. The CDR3 protein is CASSVVGTPSYNEQFF. The CDR3, as DNA: TGTGCCAGCAGCGTAGTTGGGACTCCTTCCTACAATGAGCAGTTCTTC.

A single count supports this clone. The chain links TRBV19 to TRBJ1-4; a possible D gene is TRBD1 (5 bases). Germline V gene data show CDR1 as LNHDA and CDR2 as SQIVND (reference sequence). The V gene lost 4 bases and the J gene lost 0 bases, with 9 bases spanning the gap. The CDR3 runs to 15 residues. The CDR3 region is CASSNTGATNEKLFF. Here the CDR3 DNA reads TGTGCCAGTAGTAACACGGGGGCAACTAATGAAAAACTGTTTTTT.

The chain combines TRBV3-1 (or the pseudogene TRBV3-2) with TRBJ1-2; D is undetermined. Per germline, CDR1 LGHDT and CDR2 YNNKEL (reference sequence). The CDR3 has 12 amino acids. V was pared by 0 bases and J by 14 bases, with 13 bases between. In DNA, the CDR3 is TGTGCCAGCAGCCAAGATCCCCAGGCCAAGACCTTC. Translating it yields CASSQDPQAKTF.

The chain is built from TRBV11-2 and TRBJ2-3; D is perhaps TRBD1 (7 bases). The CDR3 loop spans 15 amino acids. Germline V gene lookup returns CDR1 SGHAT and CDR2 FQNNGV. The V end was cut by 5 bases, the J end by 5 bases, with 17 bases between. The CDR3 bases are TGTGCCAGCAGCCCCGGGGCAGGGGGGCAAGATACGCAGTATTTT. It is translated as CASSPGAGGQDTQYF.

The V gene is TRBV2, the J gene TRBJ1-1; D is uncertain. CDR3 length: 14 residues. The V and J ends lost 4 bases and 4 bases respectively, with 13 bases between them. Germline CDR1 reads SNHLY; CDR2 reads FYNNEI. CDR3 bases: TGTGCCAGCAGTGTTGGGCAGCCCTCCACTGAAGCTTTCTTT. Encoded protein: CASSVGQPSTEAFF.

This clone was picked up a small number of times. The chain combines TRBV7-2 with TRBJ1-5, with D perhaps TRBD1 (6 bases). The V and J ends lost 2 bases and 7 bases respectively, with 18 bases between them. Germline CDR1 reads SGHTA; CDR2 reads FQGNSA. The CDR3 sequence is 16 residues long. This chain's CDR3 is CASSLNAGAQRQPQHF. The CDR3 DNA is TGTGCCAGCAGCTTAAACGCAGGGGCGCAAAGACAGCCCCAGCATTTT. The full variable domain, with the rest looked up from reference TRBV7-2 and TRBJ1-5, is GAGVSQSPSNKVTEKGKDVELRCDPISGHTALYWYRQSLGQGLEFLIYFQGNSAPDKSGLPSDRFSAERTGGSVSTLTIQRTQQEDSAVYLCASSLNAGAQRQPQHFGDGTRLSIL.